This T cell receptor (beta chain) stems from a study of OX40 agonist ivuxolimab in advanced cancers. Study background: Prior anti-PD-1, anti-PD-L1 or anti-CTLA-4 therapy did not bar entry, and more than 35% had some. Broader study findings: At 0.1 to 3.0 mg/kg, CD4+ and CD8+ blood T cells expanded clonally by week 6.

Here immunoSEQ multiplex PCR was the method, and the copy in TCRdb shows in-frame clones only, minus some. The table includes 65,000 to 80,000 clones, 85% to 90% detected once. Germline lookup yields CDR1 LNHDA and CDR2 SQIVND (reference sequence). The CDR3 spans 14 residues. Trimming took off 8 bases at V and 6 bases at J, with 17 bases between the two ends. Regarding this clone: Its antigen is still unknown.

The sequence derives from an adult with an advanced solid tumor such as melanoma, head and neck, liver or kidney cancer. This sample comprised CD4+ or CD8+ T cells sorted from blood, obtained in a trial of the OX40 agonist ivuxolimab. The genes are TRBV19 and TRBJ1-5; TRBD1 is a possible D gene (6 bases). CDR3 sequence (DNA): TGTGCCAGTCGCTCGGGGGCGTGGGGTCAGCCCCAGCATTTT. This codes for CASRSGAWGQPQHF.